This T cell receptor (beta chain) was found in a study of T cell responses to AZD1222 COVID-19 vaccine. The repertoire was sequenced with immunoSEQ multiplex PCR; TCRdb's copy has only in-frame clones and lacks some. The sample lists roughly 70,000 clones; 70% to 80% were seen once. The sample was peripheral blood, taken on day 0 of MenACWY control vaccination. This TCR was recovered from an adult in good health.

CDR3 residues: CATSDDYTDTQYF. CDR3 DNA: TGTGCCACCAGTGATGACTACACAGATACGCAGTATTTT. The V call is TRBV24-1, the J call TRBJ2-3, with a weak D call TRBD2 (5 bases). Deletions cut 3 bases from V and 2 bases from J, with 5 bases between. CDR1 and CDR2 (germline): KGHDR, SFDVKD. The CDR3 sequence is 13 residues long.